This T cell receptor beta chain was documented in a study of blood T cell repertoires in COVID-19. This clone occurred once. As originally analysed: Reference gene primer amplification yielded estimated nucleated cell counts. Repertoires were generated with immunoSEQ multiplex PCR, while TCRdb's copy carries only in-frame clones and drops some. Clone size and the V and J calls come from that table; the DNA yielded D and trimming. The sample includes a few hundred thousand clones, 87% of them seen just once. V lost 0 bases and J lost 9, with 10 bases in between. Germline CDR1 SGDLS, CDR2 YYNGEE. The CDR3 is made up of 14 amino acids. Two consecutive negative NP/OP PCR tests, clearance, or resolved symptoms defined Cohort 3 recovery.

This sequence joins TRBV9 and TRBJ1-6, with a tentative D call TRBD1 (6 bases). Material for sequencing was PBMCs or T cells enriched from blood (not recorded which). The TCR sequence derives from a woman in her 30s who had recovered from COVID-19. CDR3 amino acids: CASSVGTVASPLHF. In nucleotides, the CDR3 is TGTGCCAGCAGCGTAGGGACAGTCGCTTCACCCCTCCACTTT.